Presented here are 30 T cell receptor beta chains from one specimen sequenced in a study of T cell repertoires in cytomegalovirus infection. These receptors' antigens are unknown. Using its own MiXCR run on the reads, TCRdb lists one record per CDR3 protein. The sample includes approximately 730,000 distinct CDR3 sequences, around 35% of them seen just once. The sequenced sample was cultured PBMCs, obtained from culture after CMV antigen stimulation. The source is a human donor in good health (CMV status not recorded). Some clones in this sample may be carry-over from other donors' samples.

The genes are TRBV6-1 and TRBJ1-2, with 8 nucleotides matching TRBD1. The trim removed 5 bases at V and 7 bases at J, leaving 12 bases unmatched. CDR3 length equals 15 residues. In germline, CDR1 is MNHNS, CDR2 SASEGT. CDR3 sequence: CASSTPAAGGFGYTF. The CDR3 bases are TGTGCCAGCAGTACCCCGGCGGCAGGGGGCTTTGGCTACACCTTC.

Only a few counts were recorded for this clonotype. The chain links TRBV5-1 to TRBJ2-1; TRBD2 is a possible D gene (5 bases). The CDR3 has 16 amino acids. Germline lookup yields CDR1 SGHRS and CDR2 YFSETQ. V lost 0 bases and J lost 3, with 13 bases in between. DNA of the CDR3: TGCGCCAGCAGCTTGGCCGAGGCTAGCCTCTACAATGAGCAGTTCTTC. As protein: CASSLAEASLYNEQFF.

V is TRBV24-1 and J is TRBJ2-1, with 8 bases lining up with TRBD1. This CDR3 has 17 amino acids. Germline loops: CDR1 KGHDR, CDR2 SFDVKD. With 1 base clipped from V and 4 bases from J, the junction kept 8 bases outside the gene matches. CDR3 in amino acids: CATSDLGRQGLYNEQFF. DNA of the CDR3: TGTGCCACCAGTGATTTAGGTCGACAGGGGCTTTACAATGAGCAGTTCTTC.

This clonotype was observed many times. In DNA form, the CDR3 reads TGTGCCAGCAGCATGGCCCGCGATACGCAGTATTTT. Protein sequence: CASSMARDTQYF. The V and J genes are TRBV19 and TRBJ2-3; D remains unclear. The V and J ends lost 9 bases and 6 bases respectively, with 13 bases between them. The CDR3 length is 12 residues. Germline CDR1 reads LNHDA; CDR2 reads SQIVND (reference sequence).

In its sample, this clonotype was seen a few times. V usage is TRBV7-2 and J usage is TRBJ2-3, with a possible D match to TRBD1 (6 bases). The germline V and J ends were trimmed by 5 bases and 4 bases, with 10 bases remaining between them. The CDR3 length is 13 residues. Germline values: CDR1 SGHTA, CDR2 FQGNSA. The CDR3 sequence is CASSRQEPDTQYF. CDR3 nucleotides: TGTGCCAGCAGCAGACAGGAGCCAGATACGCAGTATTTT.

In this sample, this clonotype turned up a few times. The chain employs TRBV4-2 and TRBJ2-7, with a tentative D call TRBD2 (6 bases). Germline CDR1 LGHNA, CDR2 YNFKEQ. CDR3 length: 15 amino acids. V was pared by 1 base and J by 5 bases, with 15 bases between. This CDR3 reads CASSQGVVGGDEQYF. The CDR3 DNA is TGTGCCAGCAGCCAAGGGGTCGTCGGGGGAGACGAGCAGTACTTC.

The chain carries TRBV2 and TRBJ2-3, with D perhaps assigned TRBD1 or TRBD2 (6 bases each). CDR1 and CDR2 from the germline V gene are SNHLY and FYNNEI. This CDR3 comprises 14 residues. The V gene lost 8 bases and the J gene lost 3 bases, with 15 bases spanning the gap. The CDR3 DNA is TGTGCCAGCGACGTGGGGGGCGGTACAGATACGCAGTATTTT. Encoded protein: CASDVGGGTDTQYF.

V is TRBV10-3 and J is TRBJ2-1; the match to TRBD1 covers 7 bases. V was pared by 0 bases and J by 9 bases, with 8 bases of the junction left unmatched. Germline V CDR1 and CDR2: ENHRY, SYGVKD. This CDR3 contains 15 residues. Here the CDR3 DNA reads TGTGCCATCAGTGAGTCACGACTATCAGGGGGTGAGCAGTTCTTC. Translation gives CAISESRLSGGEQFF.

This clonotype was found a few times. This chain uses TRBV20-1 with TRBJ2-3; 9 nucleotides match TRBD2. This CDR3 is 15 amino acids long. From germline, CDR1 is DFQATT and CDR2 SNEGSKA (reference sequence). The V and J ends lost 0 bases and 3 bases, in that order; junction bases with no gene match: 4. CDR3: CSARDRTSGTDTQYF. CDR3 bases: TGCAGTGCTAGAGATCGCACTAGCGGGACAGATACGCAGTATTTT.

This clonotype was observed at least ten times. This sequence joins TRBV7-8 and TRBJ2-7; D is uncertain. Between the trimmed V and J ends, which lost 1 base and 4 bases, there was a span of 14 bases. Per the germline V gene, CDR1 is SGHVS and CDR2 is FQNEAQ. The CDR3 has 15 residues. The CDR3 sequence is CASSLVSTSRYEQYF. As DNA, the CDR3 is TGTGCCAGCAGCTTAGTTAGCACTTCACGGTACGAGCAGTACTTC.

Points on this clonotype: The junction shows a germline mismatch at one end, possibly a read error. The CDR3 protein is CGSTRDRGPFDEQFF. The CDR3 DNA is TGTGGCAGCACCCGGGACAGGGGGCCTTTCGATGAGCAGTTCTTC. The chain has TRBV12-3 or TRBV12-4 and TRBJ2-1, with 12 bases matching TRBD1. There are 15 residues in the CDR3.

The chain combines TRBV19 with TRBJ1-5, with D uncertain. Germline CDR1 is LNHDA and CDR2 is SQIVND (reference sequence). V lost 9 bases and J 2 bases, leaving 14 bases between the germline ends. The CDR3 loop spans 14 amino acids. DNA for the CDR3: TGTGCCAGCAATCCAGGAATCGGCAATCAGCCCCAGCATTTT. It yields the protein CASNPGIGNQPQHF.

This chain uses TRBV20-1 with TRBJ2-5; 7 nucleotides match TRBD2. V trimming: 3 bases; J trimming: 2 bases; junction bases outside the gene matches: 6. The germline gives CDR1 DFQATT, CDR2 SNEGSKA (reference sequence). The CDR3 sequence is 14 residues long. The CDR3 protein is CSASSRGWQETQYF. DNA for the CDR3: TGCAGTGCTAGCTCGCGGGGGTGGCAAGAGACCCAGTACTTC.

This clonotype has just a few counts. The J gene is TRBJ2-5, the V gene TRBV4-1; D tentatively fits TRBD1 or TRBD2 (5 bases each). The CDR3 runs 18 residues. Germline lookup yields CDR1 MGHRA and CDR2 YSYEKL. V lost 3 bases and J 3 bases, leaving 23 bases between the germline ends. CDR3 bases: TGCGCCAGCAGCCATCCAGTTAGGGGTAGCGCATTAGAAGAGACCCAGTACTTC. The encoded protein is CASSHPVRGSALEETQYF.

V gene TRBV5-6 combines with J gene TRBJ1-2; no clear D. The V gene lost 3 bases and the J gene lost 5 bases, with 17 bases spanning the gap. The CDR3 has 15 amino acids. Germline V gene sequence: CDR1 SGHDT, CDR2 YYEEEE. CDR3 amino acids: CASSWGSGPGYGYTF. CDR3 in DNA: TGTGCCAGCAGCTGGGGTAGCGGCCCTGGGTATGGCTACACCTTC.

This clonotype has only a few counts. The J gene is TRBJ1-1, the V gene TRBV6-6; D remains ambiguous. Germline CDR1 MNHNY, CDR2 SVGAGI (reference sequence). The V gene lost 1 base and the J gene lost 7 bases, with 10 bases spanning the gap. CDR3 size: 13 residues. Here the CDR3 reads CASSYYSPNEAFF. The CDR3 bases are TGTGCCAGCAGTTACTACTCACCTAATGAAGCTTTCTTT.

This chain uses TRBV2 with TRBJ1-6, with D uncertain. The V end lost 5 bases, the J end lost 14 bases, and 13 bases lay between the germline ends. Germline lookup yields CDR1 SNHLY and CDR2 FYNNEI. There are 12 residues in the CDR3. The CDR3 here is CASSPGGNTLHF. Here the CDR3 DNA reads TGTGCCAGCAGTCCGGGAGGAAATACCCTCCACTTT.

V usage is TRBV29-1 and J usage is TRBJ1-5; D call uncertain. Per the germline V gene, CDR1 is SQVTM and CDR2 is ANQGSEA. This CDR3 has 14 amino acids. Trimming left V 4 bases short and J 0 bases short, with 10 bases between. The CDR3 region has the DNA TGCAGCGTTGGTGAGGGCTATAGCAATCAGCCCCAGCATTTT. It specifies CSVGEGYSNQPQHF.

This clonotype was seen a few times. V is TRBV29-1 and J is TRBJ2-1; 7 nucleotides match TRBD1. V dropped 3 bases and J dropped 9; count of bases not matched to a gene: 8. The germline V gene encodes CDR1 SQVTM and CDR2 ANQGSEA. This CDR3 contains 13 residues. The CDR3 DNA reads as TGCAGCGTTGATAGGGGCAGGGACAGTGAGCAGTTCTTC. This sequence encodes CSVDRGRDSEQFF.

A few counts support this clonotype. The chain has TRBV7-9 and TRBJ1-3, with TRBD1 identical over 10 bases. The V segment lost 5 bases and the J segment 3 bases; nucleotides outside the gene matches: 10. The germline V gene encodes CDR1 SEHNR and CDR2 FQNEAQ (reference sequence). The CDR3 extends over 17 amino acids. The CDR3 region has the DNA TGTGCCAGCAGCGAGGGACAGGGGTTACGACTTGGAAACACCATATATTTT. Translating it yields CASSEGQGLRLGNTIYF. Full variable domain (rest looked up from reference TRBV7-9 and TRBJ1-3): DTGVSQNPRHKITKRGQNVTFRCDPISEHNRLYWYRQTLGQGPEFLTYFQNEAQLEKSRLLSDRFSAERPKGSFSTLEIQRTEQGDSAMYLCASSEGQGLRLGNTIYFGEGSWLTVV.

The chain has TRBV12-3 or TRBV12-4 and TRBJ1-5; D unclear. With 5 bases removed from V and 7 bases from J, the gap between germline ends came to 18 bases. The CDR3 consists of 15 residues. CDR3: CASSDAGRVGQPQHF. The CDR3 DNA reads as TGTGCCAGCAGTGACGCCGGGAGGGTTGGCCAGCCCCAGCATTTT.

This clonotype was detected a few times. J is TRBJ2-7 and V is TRBV7-9; D gene uncertain. The length of the CDR3 is 12 residues. The germline V and J ends were trimmed by 5 bases and 6 bases, with 11 bases remaining between them. The germline V gene has CDR1 SEHNR and CDR2 FQNEAQ (reference sequence). DNA of the CDR3: TGTGCCAGCAGCCCTAACCGGCCCGAGCAGTACTTC. Translating it yields CASSPNRPEQYF.

The J gene is TRBJ2-7, the V gene TRBV28; TRBD2 matches at 7 bases. CDR1 and CDR2 from the germline V gene are MDHEN and SYDVKM. V was pared by 6 bases and J by 4 bases, with 6 bases of the junction left unmatched. The CDR3 contains 13 residues. The CDR3 loop is CASRQMGGYEQYF. In DNA, the CDR3 is TGTGCCAGCAGACAAATGGGGGGGTACGAGCAGTACTTC.

The rearrangement uses TRBV6-8 and TRBJ2-5; TRBD2 matches 11 bases. CDR1 is MNHGY, CDR2 SAAAGT, per germline. J gave up 5 bases and V 6 bases, and 11 bases lay outside the gene matches. CDR3 length: 16 residues. The DNA for the CDR3 is TGTGCCAGCAGGCCCTTTACTAGCGGGAGTTGGGAGACCCAGTACTTC. Translation: CASRPFTSGSWETQYF.

V is TRBV20-1 and J is TRBJ2-1, with D uncertain. V lost 4 bases to trimming and J lost 9 bases, with 16 bases between them. The CDR3 runs to 13 residues. Germline V CDR1 and CDR2: DFQATT, SNEGSKA (reference sequence). The CDR3 nucleotides read TGCAGTGCTACCCAAGAATCAATTTTTGAGCAGTTCTTC. The encoded protein is CSATQESIFEQFF.

This clonotype was recorded a few times. The chain uses TRBV19 and TRBJ2-7; D remains unclear. Trimming took 5 bases from V and 2 from J, leaving 10 bases between them. CDR3 length: 13 residues. Germline CDR1 and CDR2: LNHDA and SQIVND (reference sequence). This chain's CDR3 is CASSPSQAYEQYF. CDR3 in DNA: TGTGCCAGTAGTCCCAGTCAAGCCTACGAGCAGTACTTC.

V gene TRBV7-9 combines with J gene TRBJ2-7; D is unclear. CDR3 size: 12 residues. The germline V and J ends were trimmed by 7 bases and 4 bases, with 11 bases remaining between them. The germline CDR1 and CDR2 sequences are SEHNR and FQNEAQ (reference sequence). The CDR3 here is CASTQLQYEQYF. CDR3 nucleotides: TGTGCCAGCACCCAGCTTCAATACGAGCAGTACTTC.

The sample holds a few counts of this clonotype. The V gene is TRBV6-2 or TRBV6-3, the J gene TRBJ2-3; D unclear. This CDR3 has 16 residues. Trimming took off 0 bases at V and 1 base at J, with 11 bases between the two ends. The germline V gene has CDR1 MNHEY and CDR2 SVGEGT. CDR3 protein: CASSYSVLVGTDTQYF. For the CDR3, the DNA is TGTGCCAGCAGTTACTCGGTCCTCGTAGGCACAGATACGCAGTATTTT.

This clonotype was seen more than once but under ten times. This sequence joins TRBV6-1 and TRBJ1-2, with D perhaps matching TRBD1 (5 bases). V shed 6 bases and J shed 5 bases, with 16 bases lying between them. The CDR3 covers 14 residues. Germline lookup yields CDR1 MNHNS and CDR2 SASEGT. The CDR3 nucleotides are TGTGCCAGCAGCGACAGCGGTGAGGGGTATGGCTACACCTTC. This gives the protein CASSDSGEGYGYTF.

The gene calls are TRBV7-2 and TRBJ1-1; tentative D call: TRBD1 (6 bases). From germline, CDR1 is SGHTA and CDR2 FQGNSA. Trimming pared 7 bases from V and 11 bases from J, leaving 23 bases between. The CDR3 consists of 14 residues. The CDR3 DNA reads as TGTGCCAGCACCCAATTAAAACAGGGCCTTAGGGCTTTCTTT. Translating gives CASTQLKQGLRAFF.